The 32 T cell receptor beta chains in this list originate from one sample, sequenced in a study of cytomegalovirus exposure and HLA in healthy donors. Sequencing used immunoSEQ multiplex PCR; TCRdb keeps in-frame clones, though not all of them. The repertoire holds fewer than 150,000 clones, approximately 90% seen once, with 1.5% to 2% in the top ten. The sample was PBMCs. The source is a man aged 18 to 30 in good health and CMV-seronegative.

V and J are TRBV10-3 and TRBJ1-5, with 8 bases lining up with TRBD1. The CDR3 sequence is 13 residues long. From germline, CDR1 is ENHRY and CDR2 SYGVKD. J gave up 3 bases and V 11 bases, and 6 bases lay outside the gene matches. CDR3 coding DNA: TGTGCCCACGCGACAGGGGCCAATCAGCCCCAGCATTTT. As protein: CAHATGANQPQHF.

V and J are TRBV9 and TRBJ2-3; a weak D match, TRBD1 (6 bases). CDR1 is SGDLS and CDR2 is YYNGEE in the germline V gene. V lost 0 bases to trimming and J lost 2 bases, with 13 bases between them. This CDR3 is built from 16 residues. The CDR3 reads CASSVVPDSFTDTQYF. CDR3 nucleotides: TGTGCCAGCAGCGTAGTTCCGGACAGCTTCACAGATACGCAGTATTTT.

The chain recombines TRBV9 with TRBJ1-1; 11 bases are a match to TRBD1. J lost 0 bases, V lost 3 bases, and 7 bases had no gene match. Germline lookup yields CDR1 SGDLS and CDR2 YYNGEE. This CDR3 region has 17 residues. The CDR3 DNA reads as TGTGCCAGCAGCGCCGGACAGGGGGCCCCAATGAACACTGAAGCTTTCTTT. The encoded protein is CASSAGQGAPMNTEAFF.

The rearrangement joins TRBV25-1 to TRBJ1-1; 11 bases align to TRBD1. This CDR3 has 12 amino acids. In germline, CDR1 is MGHDK, CDR2 SYGVNS. V was clipped by 7 bases and J by 12 bases; unmatched bases: 7. This chain's CDR3 is CASTRTGGAPFF. For the CDR3, the DNA is TGTGCCAGCACGAGGACAGGGGGCGCCCCTTTCTTT. Full variable domain (outside the CDR3, taken from reference TRBV25-1 and TRBJ1-1): EADIYQTPRYLVIGTGKKITLECSQTMGHDKMYWYQQDPGMELHLIHYSYGVNSTEKGDLSSESTVSRIRTEHFPLTLESARPSHTSQYLCASTRTGGAPFFGQGTRLTVV.

This clone was seen only once. The chain employs TRBV5-4 and TRBJ2-5; D gene unclear. Germline-derived CDR1 and CDR2 are SGHNT and YYREEE (reference sequence). V was clipped by 4 bases and J by 5 bases, with 9 bases between them. The CDR3 consists of 12 residues. The chain's CDR3 is CASSMSRETQYF. The CDR3 bases are TGTGCCAGCAGCATGTCGCGGGAGACCCAGTACTTC.

The chain combines TRBV5-1 with TRBJ2-1; 8 nucleotides agree with TRBD1. CDR1 is SGHRS, CDR2 YFSETQ, per germline. The CDR3 runs 15 residues. After removal of 7 bases from V and 4 bases from J, the junction contained 10 bases not matched to a gene. Here the CDR3 reads CASGEETGDYNEQFF. The CDR3 nucleotides read TGCGCCAGCGGAGAAGAGACAGGGGATTACAATGAGCAGTTCTTC.

The V gene is TRBV7-2, the J gene TRBJ2-1; TRBD2 matches 13 bases. From germline, CDR1 is SGHTA and CDR2 FQGNSA. The CDR3 runs 17 residues. V trimming: 2 bases; J trimming: 10 bases; junction bases outside the gene matches: 11. CDR3 region: CASSLTSGGAGRNEQFF. Written as DNA, the CDR3 is TGTGCCAGCAGCTTAACTAGCGGGGGGGCCGGGCGAAACGAGCAGTTCTTC.

This clone was counted a single time. The rearrangement links TRBV2 to TRBJ2-5, with 11 bases identical to TRBD2. V trimming: 6 bases; J trimming: 2 bases; junction bases outside the gene matches: 2. CDR3 length equals 14 residues. Germline CDR1 is SNHLY and CDR2 is FYNNEI. DNA of the CDR3: TGTGCCAGCAGCCTAGCGGGGGGACAAGAGACCCAGTACTTC. Amino acids: CASSLAGGQETQYF.

This clone has a handful of counts. V is TRBV10-1 and J is TRBJ2-7, with 9 positions matching TRBD1. The trim removed 2 bases at V and 7 bases at J, leaving 9 bases unmatched. There are 15 residues in the CDR3. From germline, CDR1 is WNHNN and CDR2 SYGVQD (reference sequence). CDR3 sequence: CASSEAGQGLREQYF. Here the CDR3 DNA reads TGCGCCAGCAGTGAGGCAGGACAGGGGTTGAGGGAGCAGTACTTC.

V is TRBV7-9 and J is TRBJ2-1; 9 bases are a match to TRBD1. The CDR3 loop spans 16 amino acids. Germline values: CDR1 SEHNR, CDR2 FQNEAQ (reference sequence). The ends lost 1 base at V and 7 bases at J; junction bases unmatched: 8. This CDR3 reads CASSLVTGGYDNEQFF. The DNA for the CDR3 is TGTGCCAGCAGCTTAGTGACAGGGGGGTATGATAATGAGCAGTTCTTC.

The V and J genes are TRBV28 and TRBJ1-2; the D gene is possibly TRBD1 (5 bases). V was trimmed by 4 bases and J by 6 bases, leaving 9 bases between them. Looked up from germline, CDR1 is MDHEN and CDR2 is SYDVKM. The CDR3 loop spans 12 amino acids. The CDR3 nucleotides are TGTGCCAGCAGTTCAGGGAGGCATGGCTACACCTTC. Protein: CASSSGRHGYTF.

This chain links TRBV5-4 with TRBJ1-1; 7 bases line up with TRBD1. CDR1 SGHNT and CDR2 YYREEE come from the germline V gene (reference sequence). V dropped 4 bases and J dropped 6; count of bases not matched to a gene: 6. The CDR3 extends over 13 amino acids. The CDR3 DNA is TGTGCCAGCAGCGACGACAGGGTCCCTGAAGCTTTCTTT. This codes for CASSDDRVPEAFF.

The rearrangement links TRBV30 to TRBJ1-5; 7 nucleotides match TRBD1. Trimming removed 3 bases from V and 3 bases from J; junction bases left unmatched: 2. Germline CDR1 and CDR2: GTSNPN and SVGIG (reference sequence). The CDR3 consists of 13 residues. DNA of the CDR3: TGTGCCTGGAGCACAGGGGTCAATCAGCCCCAGCATTTT. Protein product: CAWSTGVNQPQHF.

The chain combines TRBV9 with TRBJ2-7; TRBD2 matches at 7 bases. The CDR3 has 15 residues. V was pared by 4 bases and J by 0 bases, with 7 bases of the junction left unmatched. Germline CDR1 is SGDLS and CDR2 is YYNGEE. The CDR3, as DNA: TGTGCCAGCAGCCCCCGACTAGCCAACTCCTACGAGCAGTACTTC. Its protein product is CASSPRLANSYEQYF.

The chain employs TRBV4-3 and TRBJ1-2; 8 positions match TRBD1. The CDR3 consists of 16 residues. Germline V gene sequence: CDR1 LGHNA, CDR2 YSLEER. The V and J ends lost 2 bases and 5 bases, in that order; junction bases with no gene match: 10. CDR3 DNA: TGCGCCAGCAGCCAATCCTATGGGACAGGCACTTATGGCTACACCTTC. Translated, it gives CASSQSYGTGTYGYTF.

This clone was seen only once. V is TRBV9 and J is TRBJ1-6, with no clear D. Germline V CDR1 and CDR2: SGDLS, YYNGEE. CDR3 length: 15 residues. Trimming cost V 0 bases and J 0 bases, with 4 bases left between them. The CDR3 DNA reads TGTGCCAGCAGCGTAGCGAGCTCCTATAATTCACCCCTCCACTTT. Translated, it gives CASSVASSYNSPLHF.

This chain uses TRBV5-1 with TRBJ1-4; no clear D gene. CDR1 is SGHRS, CDR2 YFSETQ, per germline. The CDR3 consists of 15 residues. V was cut by 3 bases and J by 8 bases, with 17 bases left in between. For the CDR3, the DNA is TGCGCCAGCAGCTCGGATCAGAGGATAGGAGAAAAACTGTTTTTT. Its protein is CASSSDQRIGEKLFF.

The chain uses TRBV14 and TRBJ2-7, with 7 bases matching TRBD2. This CDR3 is built from 18 residues. The V and J ends lost 4 bases and 4 bases, in that order; junction bases with no gene match: 19. The germline CDR1 and CDR2 sequences are SGHDN and FVKESK. CDR3 nucleotides: TGTGCCAGCAGCCCTATCCGGGGGGTTGGGAGTAGGCGGTACGAGCAGTACTTC. This gives the protein CASSPIRGVGSRRYEQYF.

This chain connects TRBV19 to TRBJ2-5; 7 bases agree with TRBD2. After removal of 6 bases from V and 4 bases from J, the junction contained 5 bases not matched to a gene. Germline V gene data show CDR1 as LNHDA and CDR2 as SQIVND (reference sequence). CDR3 length equals 13 residues. The CDR3 nucleotides read TGTGCCAGTAGGTGGGCTAGCGGAGAGACCCAGTACTTC. Translating it yields CASRWASGETQYF.

The table lists this clone with a count of one. The gene calls are TRBV6-5 and TRBJ1-5; weak D call: TRBD1 (5 bases). V dropped 8 bases and J dropped 5 bases, with 13 bases sitting between them. Germline values: CDR1 MNHEY, CDR2 SVGAGI. The CDR3 sequence is 13 residues long. The CDR3 here is CASRGFDHQPQHF. CDR3 bases: TGTGCCAGCCGGGGGTTTGACCATCAGCCCCAGCATTTT.

The chain recombines TRBV28 with TRBJ2-1; 10 nucleotides match TRBD2. The CDR3 runs to 15 residues. CDR1 is MDHEN and CDR2 is SYDVKM in the germline V gene. J gave up 4 bases and V 5 bases, and 5 bases lay outside the gene matches. In DNA, the CDR3 is TGTGCCAGCAGTGAAGCGGGAGGGTCTTACAATGAGCAGTTCTTC. Residues: CASSEAGGSYNEQFF.

This clone was seen just once. V is TRBV18 and J is TRBJ2-1, with 9 bases fitting TRBD2. Germline CDR1 is KGHSH and CDR2 is LQKENI. This CDR3 contains 16 residues. V trimming: 3 bases; J trimming: 13 bases; junction bases outside the gene matches: 16. As DNA, the CDR3 is TGTGCCAGCTCACCTGGGGGTATCGATACTAGCGGGCGTCAGTTCTTC. Protein: CASSPGGIDTSGRQFF.

The chain uses TRBV30 and TRBJ2-7; TRBD1 agrees at 7 bases. The CDR3 totals 14 residues. V lost 3 bases, J lost 6 bases, and 11 bases stayed unmatched. CDR1 is GTSNPN, CDR2 SVGIG, per germline (reference sequence). The CDR3 protein is CAWRIQGSIIEQYF. CDR3 sequence (DNA): TGTGCCTGGAGGATACAGGGGAGTATAATCGAGCAGTACTTC.

The gene calls are TRBV6-5 and TRBJ2-7; 10 bases are shared with TRBD1. The CDR3 extends over 15 amino acids. V trimming: 2 bases; J trimming: 5 bases; junction bases outside the gene matches: 6. Germline loops: CDR1 MNHEY, CDR2 SVGAGI. The CDR3 DNA is TGTGCCAGCAGTTACCAGGGGACAGGGGTCAACGAGCAGTACTTC. Its protein is CASSYQGTGVNEQYF.

This chain connects TRBV5-1 to TRBJ1-6; 8 nucleotides align to TRBD1. The CDR3 has 17 residues. Germline V gene sequence: CDR1 SGHRS, CDR2 YFSETQ. The J segment lost 7 bases and the V segment lost 4 bases, leaving 13 bases of the junction unmatched. The CDR3 loop reads CASSAVALGQGNSPLHF. CDR3 coding DNA: TGCGCCAGCAGCGCGGTAGCCCTCGGACAGGGAAATTCACCCCTCCACTTT.

This chain connects TRBV27 to TRBJ1-2; tentatively, D is TRBD1 (6 bases). CDR1 MNHEY and CDR2 SMNVEV come from the germline V gene (reference sequence). The V end lost 6 bases, the J end lost 6 bases, and 14 bases lay between the germline ends. The length of the CDR3 is 13 residues. CDR3 nucleotides: TGTGCCAGCAGCTCCCACAGGGTCGATGGCTACACCTTC. Residues: CASSSHRVDGYTF.

This chain joins TRBV11-3 and TRBJ2-1; 10 bases line up with TRBD1. There are 16 residues in the CDR3. CDR1 is SGHNT and CDR2 is YENEEA in the germline V gene. The trim removed 4 bases at V and 3 bases at J, leaving 6 bases unmatched. The CDR3 reads CASSSPGTGVYNEQFF. DNA for the CDR3: TGTGCCAGCAGCTCGCCGGGGACAGGGGTCTACAATGAGCAGTTCTTC.

The J gene is TRBJ2-1, the V gene TRBV5-1, with 7 nucleotides matching TRBD1. The V gene's germline CDR1 is SGHRS and CDR2 YFSETQ. The J segment lost 7 bases and the V segment lost 4 bases, leaving 8 bases of the junction unmatched. CDR3 size: 14 residues. DNA for the CDR3: TGCGCCAGCAGCCTGACAGGGAATTGGAATGAGCAGTTCTTC. This codes for CASSLTGNWNEQFF.

The rearrangement uses TRBV21-1 and TRBJ1-5; the D call of TRBD1 is as the table states it, not checked on the DNA. TRBV21-1 is marked as a pseudogene. The CDR3 runs 15 residues. CDR3 sequence (DNA): TGTGCCAGCAGAAAGACCGGGACAGGATTTCAGCCCCAGCATTTT. Translating it yields CASRKTGTGFQPQHF.

The chain has TRBV7-6 and TRBJ2-7; TRBD1 agrees at 8 bases. Germline lookup yields CDR1 SGHVS and CDR2 FNYEAQ. Trimming cost V 5 bases and J 2 bases; bases outside gene matches: 11. The length of the CDR3 is 16 residues. The chain's CDR3 is CASSPPGQGNTYEQYF. CDR3 DNA: TGTGCCAGCAGCCCCCCTGGACAGGGAAATACCTACGAGCAGTACTTC.

This chain joins TRBV30 and TRBJ2-7; D not resolved. The CDR3 spans 13 residues. The germline V gene encodes CDR1 GTSNPN and CDR2 SVGIG (reference sequence). V lost 0 bases to trimming and J lost 7 bases, with 13 bases between them. CDR3 DNA: TGTGCCTGGAGTGTACGGCGGTTGGAGGAGCAGTACTTC. Its protein is CAWSVRRLEEQYF.

The V call is TRBV4-1, the J call TRBJ2-7; TRBD1 might be the D (8 bases). The ends were cut back, 0 bases at V and 6 bases at J, with 30 bases in the middle. Germline-derived CDR1 and CDR2 are MGHRA and YSYEKL. The CDR3 spans 20 residues. This CDR3 is CASSQDLLGGAGGYLPEQYF. CDR3 DNA: TGCGCCAGCAGCCAAGATCTCTTGGGAGGGGCAGGGGGCTATCTTCCCGAGCAGTACTTC.